The rows below give T cell receptor beta chains drawn from one sample of a study of T cells in Graves' hyperthyroidism and ophthalmopathy. In TCRdb, the multiplex PCR reads were re-called with MiXCR into one record per CDR3 protein. The sample includes almost 600,000 distinct CDR3 sequences, around 13% of them seen just once. Sequences were obtained from blood. The receptor source for this set is a woman in her twenties or thirties with Graves' hyperthyroidism that later progressed to Graves' ophthalmopathy. CDR3s include the opening cysteine and the closing phenylalanine or tryptophan. Each record gives: V gene, J gene, D gene, clone size, CDR3 DNA, CDR3 protein. D genes are given only for firm matches. Clone size is given for some rows only: seen once, a few or many times, or a class if the clone is expanded.

>TRBV20-1|TRBJ2-2|-|few
TGCAGTGCCTTAAACCCCTCGGCGGCTTCCGGGGAGCTGTTTTTT
CSALNPSAASGELFF
>TRBV11-2|TRBJ2-5|-|many
TGTGCCAGCAGATCTACATGGGAGACCCAGTACTTC
CASRSTWETQYF
>TRBV30|TRBJ1-5|-|many
TGTGCCTGGAGTTCGGGAAGCAATCAGCCCCAGCATTTT
CAWSSGSNQPQHF
>TRBV7-9|TRBJ2-1|TRBD2|-
TGTGCCAGCAGCTTAGAGAAGCTAGCGGGAGGAGAGCAGTTCTTC
CASSLEKLAGGEQFF
>TRBV12-3/TRBV12-4|TRBJ1-2|-|-
TGTGCCAGCAGTTGGCAGGGCTATGGCTACACCTTC
CASSWQGYGYTF
>TRBV28|TRBJ2-3|TRBD1|-
TGTGCCAGCAGTCTATCGGGACAGGGCACAGATACGCAGTATTTT
CASSLSGQGTDTQYF
>TRBV27|TRBJ1-6|-|many
TGTGCCAGCAGTTTAAAGGGGGGAAATTCACCCCTCCACTTT
CASSLKGGNSPLHF
>TRBV7-8|TRBJ1-2|-|many
TGTGCCAGCAGCTTAAGTCCGGACGGTGGCTACACCTTC
CASSLSPDGGYTF
>TRBV29-1|TRBJ2-1|TRBD2|many
TGCAGCGTGCGGGAGGTCTACAATGAGCAGTTCTTC
CSVREVYNEQFF
>TRBV11-2|TRBJ2-3|-|many
TGTGCCAGCAACCAGGGGGGGGATACGCAGTATTTT
CASNQGGDTQYF
>TRBV27|TRBJ2-3|-|many
TGTGCCAGCAGTAGGGGAGATACGCAGTATTTT
CASSRGDTQYF
>TRBV20-1|TRBJ1-5|-|many
TGCAGTGCTGGAGAGATGACCAATCAGCCCCAGCATTTT
CSAGEMTNQPQHF
>TRBV2|TRBJ2-5|TRBD2|few
TGTGCCAGCAGTGAAACTAGCGGGAGGGCCCAGTACTTC
CASSETSGRAQYF
>TRBV7-8|TRBJ1-4|-|many
TGTGCCAGCAGCTTATGGGAAATGGTGTCTACTAATGAAAAACTGTTTTTT
CASSLWEMVSTNEKLFF
>TRBV28|TRBJ2-7|-|many
TGTGCCAGCAGTTTCTCCGGGACGGGCAGCTACGAGCAGTACTTC
CASSFSGTGSYEQYF
>TRBV24-1|TRBJ1-1|TRBD1|-
TGTGCCACCAGTGATAGGGACAGGCCACGGGGAGCTTTCTTT
CATSDRDRPRGAFF
>TRBV6-1|TRBJ2-1|TRBD2|once
TGTGCCAGCCTCCGGGGCCGGGAGGGCTACAATGAGCAGTTCTTC
CASLRGREGYNEQFF
>TRBV27|TRBJ2-2|-|few
TGTGCCAGCAGTTTACCCGGGGGCGTCGACACCGGGGAGCTGTTTTTT
CASSLPGGVDTGELFF
>TRBV18|TRBJ2-1|TRBD1|-
TGTGCCAGCTCTCCCCGGGACAGGGGGAACAATGAGCAGTTCTTC
CASSPRDRGNNEQFF
>TRBV28|TRBJ1-2|-|many
TGTGCCAGCAGGCAGGAGAAGCCCTATGGCTACACCTTC
CASRQEKPYGYTF
>TRBV6-1|TRBJ2-7|-|many
TGTGCCAGCAGCCCATTACAGGGTTTCTACGAGCAGTACTTC
CASSPLQGFYEQYF
>TRBV12-3/TRBV12-4|TRBJ2-7|TRBD2|many
TGTGCCAGCAGTTTAGCCCTAGCGGGATTGTACGAGCAGTACTTC
CASSLALAGLYEQYF
>TRBV20-1|TRBJ1-5|-|-
TGCAGTGCTAGACCTACGGGGAGGGGGGGGATGGGTCAGCCCCAGCATTTT
CSARPTGRGGMGQPQHF
>TRBV5-1|TRBJ2-1|TRBD2|many
TGCGCCAGCAGCTTGGAACTAGCGGGAAACTACAATGAGCAGTTCTTC
CASSLELAGNYNEQFF
>TRBV2|TRBJ2-1|TRBD1|-
TGTGCCAGCCGACGAGACAGGGGGGATTACAATGAGCAGTTCTTC
CASRRDRGDYNEQFF
>TRBV27|TRBJ2-6|-|many
TGTGCCAGCAGTTTAGGGCTCTCTGGGGCCAACGTCCTGACTTTC
CASSLGLSGANVLTF
>TRBV12-3/TRBV12-4|TRBJ2-1|-|few
TGTGCCAGCAGTTTATTGGCTGAGCAGTTCTTC
CASSLLAEQFF
>TRBV20-1|TRBJ2-1|TRBD1|few
TGCAGTGCTAGAGCTTTTGGACAGGAGTACAATGAGCAGTTCTTC
CSARAFGQEYNEQFF
>TRBV6-2/TRBV6-3|TRBJ1-5|-|-
TGTGCCAGCAGTTCCGGGGACGTATATCAGCCCCAGCATTTT
CASSSGDVYQPQHF
>TRBV28|TRBJ2-7|-|-
TGTGCCAGCCGACGGGAGCTGGGATTGGATGAGCAGTACTTC
CASRRELGLDEQYF
>TRBV10-3|TRBJ1-3|TRBD1|few
TGTGCCATCACCAGGGGGCCACCCAGCTCTGGAAACACCATATATTTT
CAITRGPPSSGNTIYF
>TRBV10-3|TRBJ2-1|TRBD2|-
TGTGCCATCAGTGAGTACCTAGCGGGAGGACTGAACATTGAGCAGTTCTTC
CAISEYLAGGLNIEQFF
>TRBV3-1|TRBJ2-7|-|many
TGTGCCAGCAGCCAAGTCCCTAGCGTATCTTCCTACGAGCAGTACTTC
CASSQVPSVSSYEQYF
>TRBV2|TRBJ2-2|-|many
TGTGCCAGCAGTATACAGGGTCCCGGGGAGCTGTTTTTT
CASSIQGPGELFF
>TRBV30|TRBJ2-7|-|-
TGTGCCTGGAGGATTTCGGGTCTCTACGAGCAGTACTTC
CAWRISGLYEQYF
>TRBV7-9|TRBJ2-4|TRBD1|many
TGTGCCAGCAGCTTAGGGGACAGAAACATTCAGTACTTC
CASSLGDRNIQYF
>TRBV7-3|TRBJ1-1|-|-
TGTGCCAGCAGCCACCGACAGGCTGAAGCTTTCTTT
CASSHRQAEAFF
>TRBV7-2|TRBJ2-3|TRBD2|many
TGTGCCAGCAGCCCCCGACTAGCGGGAGTGATAGATACGCAGTATTTT
CASSPRLAGVIDTQYF
>TRBV6-5|TRBJ1-3|TRBD1|-
TGTGCCAGCAGCCTCAGGGGGGAGACTGGAAACACCATATATTTT
CASSLRGETGNTIYF
>TRBV19|TRBJ2-7|-|few
TGTGCCAGTAGTATGCGCGGGCCTGCCTACGAGCAGTACTTC
CASSMRGPAYEQYF
>TRBV2|TRBJ2-5|-|many
TGTGCCAGCAGTGAATTACGCCTAGACTTCTCGAAAGAGACCCAGTACTTC
CASSELRLDFSKETQYF
>TRBV6-1|TRBJ2-5|-|many
TGTGCCAGCAGTGAATCGGCACACGGGGAGGAGACCCAGTACTTC
CASSESAHGEETQYF
>TRBV19|TRBJ2-7|-|-
TGTGCCAGTAGTATAGATCTAGATGGGGGAGAGCAGTACTTC
CASSIDLDGGEQYF
>TRBV4-3|TRBJ2-6|-|many
TGCGCCAGCAGCCAAGATGGGGATTACTCTGGGGCCAACGTCCTGACTTTC
CASSQDGDYSGANVLTF
>TRBV4-3|TRBJ2-1|-|few
TGCGCCAGCAGTATAGAGGCGGGGGCCCTCAATGAGCAGTTCTTC
CASSIEAGALNEQFF